A selection of T cell receptor beta chains follows, all from one sample in a study of spatial heterogeneity in lung cancer. TCRdb fed the 5' RACE reads into MiXCR, producing one record per CDR3 protein. This sample has tens of thousands of distinct CDR3 sequences, with under 7% found just once. This sample comprised PBMCs, obtained at surgery. These TCRs come from a male donor with early-stage non-small cell lung cancer. The CDR3 runs from the conserved cysteine through the conserved F or W. The D gene is left open where the match is weak. Some rows mark clone size as missing; the rest say once, few, many or name a class of expanded clone.

>TRBJ2-1|-|TRBV10-3|TRBD2
TGTGCCATCAGTGAGTCGGGACTAGCGGGGACCTACAATGAGCAGTTCTTC
CAISESGLAGTYNEQFF
>TRBJ2-3|many|TRBV20-1|TRBD2
TGCAGTGCTCACGGGACTACTCTCACAGATACGCAGTATTTT
CSAHGTTLTDTQYF
>TRBJ2-5|many|TRBV18|-
TGTGCCAGCTCACCACCGAACAGCCAAGAGACCCAGTACTTC
CASSPPNSQETQYF
>TRBJ2-5|many|TRBV7-8|-
TGTGCCAGCAGACACCTCCTGGCAGGTAGCCCTGCAAGGGAGACCCAGTACTTC
CASRHLLAGSPARETQYF
>TRBJ2-5|medium-sized|TRBV27|-
TGTGCCAGCAGTTTAGCGACTACCTCCAAAGAGACCCAGTACTTC
CASSLATTSKETQYF
>TRBJ1-1|medium-sized|TRBV29-1|-
TGCAGCGTTGGACTGGGCACTGAAGCTTTCTTT
CSVGLGTEAFF
>TRBJ2-3|many|TRBV7-2|-
TGTGCCAGCCGGGGGATCAGCACAGATACGCAGTATTTT
CASRGISTDTQYF
>TRBJ2-5|many|TRBV7-2|-
TGTGCCAGCAGCAGGGCCCAAGAGACCCAGTACTTC
CASSRAQETQYF
>TRBJ2-5|many|TRBV5-1|-
TGCGCCAGCAGCACCCGACTAGTGGCGGAGACCCAGTACTTC
CASSTRLVAETQYF
>TRBJ1-5|many|TRBV20-1|-
TGCAGTGCTAGAAACGGGATTAGCAATCAGCCCCAGCATTTT
CSARNGISNQPQHF
>TRBJ2-1|-|TRBV24-1|-
TGTGCCACCAGTGATTCGAAGGCTGAGCAGTTCTTC
CATSDSKAEQFF
>TRBJ1-2|many|TRBV6-1|TRBD1
TGTGCCAGCAGTGAATTGACAGGGATTACCGCTAACTATGGCTACACCTTC
CASSELTGITANYGYTF
>TRBJ1-2|many|TRBV20-1|-
TGCAGTGCTAGAGATTTAGGTTCCGGCTACACCTTC
CSARDLGSGYTF
>TRBJ1-2|-|TRBV3-1|-
TGTGCCAGCAGCCCAGCACCCGGAGGCTATGGCTACACCTTC
CASSPAPGGYGYTF
>TRBJ2-1|many|TRBV20-1|TRBD2
TGCAGTGCTAGGGTCCCCATTAGCGGGGACCATAACAATGAGCAGTTCTTC
CSARVPISGDHNNEQFF
>TRBJ1-5|-|TRBV7-2|-
TGTGCCAGCAGCTCTAGGCTCGGAGACAATCAGCCCCAGCATTTT
CASSSRLGDNQPQHF
>TRBJ2-7|many|TRBV12-3/TRBV12-4|-
TGTGCCAGCAGCACCCAGGGTCGGGGGTACGAGCAGTACTTC
CASSTQGRGYEQYF
>TRBJ2-5|many|TRBV7-8|TRBD1
TGTGCCAGCAGGAAAAGAGGTGGTGTCAGGGGGTCCCAAGAGACCCAGTACTTC
CASRKRGGVRGSQETQYF
>TRBJ2-5|many|TRBV12-3/TRBV12-4|TRBD1
TGTGCCAGCAGTTTCCTATTGGACAGGGGGCTTGAGACCCAGTACTTC
CASSFLLDRGLETQYF
>TRBJ2-5|many|TRBV20-1|TRBD2
TGCAGTTTATGGCTAGCGGGGGGGCCCTCAGAGACCCAGTACTTC
CSLWLAGGPSETQYF
>TRBJ2-1|many|TRBV3-1|TRBD2
TGTGCCAGCAGCCCGAGCGGGGGGAGGTACAATGAGCAGTTCTTC
CASSPSGGRYNEQFF
>TRBJ1-4|-|TRBV5-1|-
TGCGCCAGCAGTTCCGATTGGGCTGAAAAACTGTTTTTT
CASSSDWAEKLFF
>TRBJ1-1|few|TRBV12-3/TRBV12-4|-
TGTGCCAGCAGCCCAGGGGTAGCTGAAGCTTTCTTT
CASSPGVAEAFF
>TRBJ2-3|many|TRBV29-1|-
TGCAGCGTTGGGCGTTGGCAGGGTAGTACAGATACGCAGTATTTT
CSVGRWQGSTDTQYF
>TRBJ1-4|many|TRBV10-2|TRBD1
TGCGCCAGCAGGACAGGGACTAATGAAAAACTGTTTTTT
CASRTGTNEKLFF
>TRBJ2-7|-|TRBV18|-
TGTGCCAGCTCCCCCAGAGGGGCGTGGGAGCAGTACTTC
CASSPRGAWEQYF
>TRBJ2-5|many|TRBV6-5|TRBD2
TGTGCCAGCAGTTACTCGATGTGGCGCGCTAGCGGGGGCCAAGAGACCCAGTACTTC
CASSYSMWRASGGQETQYF
>TRBJ2-2|many|TRBV4-1|-
TGCGCCAGCAGCCAAGAAAACCAGAACACCGGGGAGCTGTTTTTT
CASSQENQNTGELFF
>TRBJ2-5|many|TRBV7-2|-
TGTGCCAGCAGCTTAGTACAGTTGGATGGGACCCAGTACTTC
CASSLVQLDGTQYF
>TRBJ2-1|many|TRBV24-1|TRBD1
TGTGCCACCAGTGCCGTAGGGGGACAGGGGGCACATGAGCAGTTCTTC
CATSAVGGQGAHEQFF
>TRBJ1-1|-|TRBV25-1|TRBD1
TGTGCCAGCAGTGATACAGGGGGCTTTCCTGAAGCTTTCTTT
CASSDTGGFPEAFF
>TRBJ2-7|many|TRBV6-4|-
TGTGCCAGCAGTGACTTCGGGACATGGGACTACGAGCAGTACTTC
CASSDFGTWDYEQYF
>TRBJ2-1|many|TRBV3-1|TRBD2
TGTGCCAGCAGCCAAGATCGAGTCCCGGGACTAGTAGTCGATGAGCAGTTCTTC
CASSQDRVPGLVVDEQFF
>TRBJ2-4|-|TRBV4-3|TRBD2
TGCGCCAGCAGCCAACGAACTAGCGGAGGACCGGGCAACATTCAGTACTTC
CASSQRTSGGPGNIQYF
>TRBJ1-4|many|TRBV12-3/TRBV12-4|TRBD1
TGTGCCAGCAGTCTTTGGACAGGGTCACGTCTGAGGCCGGCTAATGAAAAACTGTTTTTT
CASSLWTGSRLRPANEKLFF